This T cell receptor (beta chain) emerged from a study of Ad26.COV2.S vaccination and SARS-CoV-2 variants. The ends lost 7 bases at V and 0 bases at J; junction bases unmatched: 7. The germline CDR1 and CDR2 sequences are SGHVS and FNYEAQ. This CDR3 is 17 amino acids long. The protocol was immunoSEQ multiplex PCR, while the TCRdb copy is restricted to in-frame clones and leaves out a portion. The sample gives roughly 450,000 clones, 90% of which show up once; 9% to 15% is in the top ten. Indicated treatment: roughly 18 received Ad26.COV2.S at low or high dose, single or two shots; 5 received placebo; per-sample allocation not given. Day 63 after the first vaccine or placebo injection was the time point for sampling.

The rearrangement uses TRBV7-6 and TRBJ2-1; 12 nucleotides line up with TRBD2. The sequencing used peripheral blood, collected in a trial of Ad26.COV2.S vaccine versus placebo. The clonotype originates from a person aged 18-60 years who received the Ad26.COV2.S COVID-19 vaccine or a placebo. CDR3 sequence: CASTTSGSASSYNEQFF. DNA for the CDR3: TGTGCCAGCACGACTAGCGGGAGCGCCAGCTCCTACAATGAGCAGTTCTTC. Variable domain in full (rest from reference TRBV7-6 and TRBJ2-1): GAGVSQSPRYKVTKRGQDVALRCDPISGHVSLYWYRQALGQGPEFLTYFNYEAQQDKSGLPNDRFSAERPEGSISTLTIQRTEQRDSAMYRCASTTSGSASSYNEQFFGPGTRLTVL.